What follows are 10 T cell receptor beta chains derived from one specimen sequenced in a study of PD-1 blockade in classical Hodgkin lymphoma. Assay: immunoSEQ multiplex PCR; the TCRdb copy retains only in-frame clones and omits some. The data show over 20,000 clones, 80% to 90% seen once. Each patient experienced a relapse that followed autologous stem cell transplantation, and brentuximab vedotin exposure varied. Source: peripheral blood mononuclear cells (PBMCs), taken at baseline. The receptors were sampled from a human donor with classical Hodgkin lymphoma.

The chain is built from TRBV7-8 and TRBJ1-3; D uncertain. CDR3 size: 15 residues. The germline V gene encodes CDR1 SGHVS and CDR2 FQNEAQ. Trimming shortened V by 2 bases and J by 0 bases, and 8 bases separated the two germline ends. CDR3 protein: CASSLLDTSGNTIYF. In nucleotides, the CDR3 is TGTGCCAGCAGCTTACTAGATACCTCTGGAAACACCATATATTTT.

This rearrangement joins TRBV7-2 to TRBJ1-1; D is perhaps TRBD1 (5 bases). The CDR3 length is 15 residues. The germline V gene has CDR1 SGHTA and CDR2 FQGNSA. V was pared by 0 bases and J by 1 base, with 9 bases between. For the CDR3, the DNA is TGTGCCAGCAGCTTAGCGGGGCCGGGGAACACTGAAGCTTTCTTT. Translation: CASSLAGPGNTEAFF.

This chain uses TRBV2 with TRBJ2-5; TRBD2 aligns across 13 bases. Germline assignment: CDR1 SNHLY and CDR2 FYNNEI. The CDR3 covers 17 residues. Trimming took 10 bases from V and 1 from J; bases not matched to a gene: 12. CDR3 sequence (DNA): TGTGCCAACCCCGGACTAGCGGGGGAAGGAACCCAAGAGACCCAGTACTTC. Translated: CANPGLAGEGTQETQYF.

The gene calls are TRBV7-9 and TRBJ1-2; TRBD1 agrees at 9 bases. Germline CDR1 and CDR2: SEHNR and FQNEAQ (reference sequence). The ends lost 2 bases at V and 8 bases at J; junction bases unmatched: 6. This CDR3 contains 14 residues. DNA of the CDR3: TGTGCCAGCAGCTTACCCGGACAGGGGTTGGGCTACACCTTC. Encoded protein: CASSLPGQGLGYTF.

This clone was observed a single time. The chain uses TRBV4-3 and TRBJ2-1, with 7 bases aligning to TRBD2. Germline loops: CDR1 LGHNA, CDR2 YSLEER. V shed 4 bases and J 6 bases; nucleotides not matched to a gene: 6. The CDR3 loop spans 14 amino acids. The CDR3: CASSLLTSANEQFF. As DNA, the CDR3 is TGCGCCAGCAGCCTCCTTACTAGCGCCAATGAGCAGTTCTTC.

V is TRBV11-2 and J is TRBJ1-6; D might be TRBD1 (6 bases). The V end lost 1 base, the J end lost 8 bases, and 12 bases lay between the germline ends. The CDR3 extends over 15 amino acids. Germline V lookup: CDR1 SGHAT, CDR2 FQNNGV. The CDR3: CASSLVGARYSPLHF. As DNA, the CDR3 is TGTGCCAGCAGCTTAGTGGGGGCCAGGTATTCACCCCTCCACTTT.

This clone was seen more than once but under ten times. A junction boundary mismatches the germline segment, possibly from a read error. The chain joins TRBV5-1 to TRBJ2-1; 7 bases match TRBD2. This CDR3 region has 15 residues. Germline V lookup: CDR1 SGHRS, CDR2 YFSETQ. The DNA for the CDR3 is TGCGCCAGCACCTTGGCGGGGGTTTCCTACAATGAGCAGTTCTTC. This translates into CASTLAGVSYNEQFF.

V usage is TRBV7-2 and J usage is TRBJ2-3; 10 bases fit TRBD2. V lost 5 bases to trimming and J lost 1 base; unmatched junction nucleotides: 3. The length of the CDR3 is 15 residues. Germline V gene sequence: CDR1 SGHTA, CDR2 FQGNSA. CDR3 residues: CASSHLAGGTDTQYF. The CDR3 coding sequence is TGTGCCAGCAGCCATCTAGCGGGAGGCACAGATACGCAGTATTTT.

V is TRBV5-6 and J is TRBJ2-7; perhaps TRBD1 as D (6 bases). There are 13 residues in the CDR3. Germline V gene sequence: CDR1 SGHDT, CDR2 YYEEEE. With 4 bases removed from V and 3 bases from J, the gap between germline ends came to 11 bases. CDR3 in amino acids: CASSLTQGYEQYF. The CDR3 DNA follows: TGTGCCAGCAGCCTCACACAGGGCTACGAGCAGTACTTC.

The V gene is TRBV7-9, the J gene TRBJ1-1; a possible D gene is TRBD1 (5 bases). V lost 1 base, J lost 0 bases, and 18 bases lay in between. The CDR3 covers 18 residues. Looked up from germline, CDR1 is SEHNR and CDR2 is FQNEAQ (reference sequence). The CDR3 nucleotides are TGTGCCAGCAGCTTAGTAGCCCCACGACAGAGAATGAACACTGAAGCTTTCTTT. As protein: CASSLVAPRQRMNTEAFF.